This TCR beta chain originates from a study of spatial heterogeneity in lung cancer. The sample holds a few counts of this clonotype. Its antigen is unidentified. Being off target in a library aimed at alpha chains, this beta chain has a size of little meaning. Documented time point: sample taken at primary tumor resection. Donors were around 70 untreated early-stage non-small cell lung cancer patients. Whole RNA, which was extracted from tumor, nontumor lung tissue or frozen PBMC, was sequenced without any cell sorting. Whole-study results and caveats: It was found that expanded intratumoral alpha and beta TCR counts tracked tumor mutation counts. Ubiquitous and regional expanded TCR counts correlated with ubiquitous and regional nonsynonymous mutations, respectively.

The CDR3 extends over 15 amino acids. CDR1 is LNHDA and CDR2 is SQIVND in the germline V gene (reference sequence). The V end was cut by 1 base, the J end by 4 bases, with 13 bases between. Using its own MiXCR run on the 5' RACE reads, TCRdb lists one record per CDR3 protein. This repertoire shows about 20,000 distinct CDR3 sequences, 4.5% to 7.5% found once; its top ten account for approximately 10%. The origin of this receptor is a female donor with early-stage non-small cell lung cancer. The genes are TRBV19 and TRBJ1-2; D is ambiguous. The source was lung tumor tissue, collected at surgery. The CDR3 spells CASSIVGAGIYGYTF. Here the CDR3 DNA reads TGTGCCAGTAGTATAGTGGGCGCCGGTATCTATGGCTACACCTTC.